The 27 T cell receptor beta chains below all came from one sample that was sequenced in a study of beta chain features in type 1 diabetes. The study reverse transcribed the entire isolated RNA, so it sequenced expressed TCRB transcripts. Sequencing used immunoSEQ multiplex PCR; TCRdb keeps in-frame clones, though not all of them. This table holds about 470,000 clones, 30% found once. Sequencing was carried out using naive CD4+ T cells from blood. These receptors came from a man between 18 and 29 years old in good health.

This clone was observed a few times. The CDR3 region has the DNA TGTGCCAGCAGCCCACGAGGGCAACAGGGGGATTTCAATGAGCAGTTCTTC. Translation gives CASSPRGQQGDFNEQFF. V usage is TRBV4-2 and J usage is TRBJ2-1; 8 bases fit TRBD1. The V gene end was trimmed by 4 bases and the J gene end by 6 bases; junction bases not matched to a gene: 14. CDR1 and CDR2 from the germline V gene are LGHNA and YNFKEQ. The CDR3 sequence is 17 residues long.

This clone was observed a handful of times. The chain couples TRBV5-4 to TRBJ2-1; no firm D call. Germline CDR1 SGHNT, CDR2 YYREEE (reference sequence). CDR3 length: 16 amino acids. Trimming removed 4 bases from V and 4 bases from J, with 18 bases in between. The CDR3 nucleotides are TGTGCCAGCAGCGCCGCTAGGCTGGCCACATACAATGAGCAGTTCTTC. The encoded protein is CASSAARLATYNEQFF.

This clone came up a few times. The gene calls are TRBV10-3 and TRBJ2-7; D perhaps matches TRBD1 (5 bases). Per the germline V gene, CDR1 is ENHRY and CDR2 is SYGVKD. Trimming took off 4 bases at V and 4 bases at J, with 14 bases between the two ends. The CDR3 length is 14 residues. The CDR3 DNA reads TGTGCCATCAGTGGGACGGGCAGGGATTACGAGCAGTACTTC. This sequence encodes CAISGTGRDYEQYF.

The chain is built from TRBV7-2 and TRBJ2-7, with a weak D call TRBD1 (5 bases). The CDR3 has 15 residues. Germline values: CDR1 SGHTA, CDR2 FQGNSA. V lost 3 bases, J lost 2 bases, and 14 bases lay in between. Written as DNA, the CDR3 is TGTGCCAGCAGCTTGGCCAGGGAAAAAACCTACGAGCAGTACTTC. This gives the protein CASSLAREKTYEQYF. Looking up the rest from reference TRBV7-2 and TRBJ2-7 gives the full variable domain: GAGVSQSPSNKVTEKGKDVELRCDPISGHTALYWYRQSLGQGLEFLIYFQGNSAPDKSGLPSDRFSAERTGGSVSTLTIQRTQQEDSAVYLCASSLAREKTYEQYFGPGTRLTVT.

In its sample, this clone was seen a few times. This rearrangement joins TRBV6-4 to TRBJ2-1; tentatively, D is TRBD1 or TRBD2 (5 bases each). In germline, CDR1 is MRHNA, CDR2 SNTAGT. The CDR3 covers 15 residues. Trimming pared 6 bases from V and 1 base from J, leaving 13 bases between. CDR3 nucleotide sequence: TGTGCCAGCAGCCCCAATGAGGGGTCCTACAATGAGCAGTTCTTC. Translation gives CASSPNEGSYNEQFF.

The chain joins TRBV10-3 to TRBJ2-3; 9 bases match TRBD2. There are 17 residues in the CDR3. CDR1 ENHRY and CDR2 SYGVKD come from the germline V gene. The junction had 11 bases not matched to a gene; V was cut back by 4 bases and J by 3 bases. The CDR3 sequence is CAISGFAGGTSTDTQYF. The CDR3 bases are TGTGCCATCAGTGGGTTCGCGGGAGGGACTTCGACAGATACGCAGTATTTT.

In DNA, the CDR3 is TGTGCCAGCAGCCTTTTGGTTATTAGGGCAGCCTCCTACGAGCAGTACTTC. It codes for CASSLLVIRAASYEQYF. The chain combines TRBV7-2 with TRBJ2-7; D is uncertain. Germline V gene data show CDR1 as SGHTA and CDR2 as FQGNSA. CDR3 size: 17 residues. The V gene lost 5 bases and the J gene lost 0 bases, with 20 bases spanning the gap.

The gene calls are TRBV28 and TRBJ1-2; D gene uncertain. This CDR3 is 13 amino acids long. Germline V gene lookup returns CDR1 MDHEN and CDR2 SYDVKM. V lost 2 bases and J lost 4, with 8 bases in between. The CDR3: CASSLPAVYGYTF. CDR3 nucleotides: TGTGCCAGCAGTTTACCAGCGGTCTATGGCTACACCTTC.

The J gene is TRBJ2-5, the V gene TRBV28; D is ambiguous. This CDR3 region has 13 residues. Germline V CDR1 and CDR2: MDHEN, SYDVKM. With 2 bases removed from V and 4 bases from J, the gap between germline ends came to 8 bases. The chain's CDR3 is CASSLANRETQYF. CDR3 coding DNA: TGTGCCAGCAGTTTAGCCAACCGAGAGACCCAGTACTTC.

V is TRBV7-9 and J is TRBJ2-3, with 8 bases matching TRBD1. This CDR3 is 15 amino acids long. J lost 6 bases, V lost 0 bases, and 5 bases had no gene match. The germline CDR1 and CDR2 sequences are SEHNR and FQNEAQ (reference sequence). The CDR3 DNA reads TGTGCCAGCAGCTTAGCGGACAGGGTCCCGGATACGCAGTATTTT. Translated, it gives CASSLADRVPDTQYF.

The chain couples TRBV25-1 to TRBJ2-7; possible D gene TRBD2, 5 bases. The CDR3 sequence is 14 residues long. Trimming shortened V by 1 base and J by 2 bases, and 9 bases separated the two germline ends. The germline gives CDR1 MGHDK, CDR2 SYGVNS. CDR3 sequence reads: CASSEFGDPYEQYF. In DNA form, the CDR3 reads TGTGCCAGCAGTGAATTCGGGGATCCCTACGAGCAGTACTTC.

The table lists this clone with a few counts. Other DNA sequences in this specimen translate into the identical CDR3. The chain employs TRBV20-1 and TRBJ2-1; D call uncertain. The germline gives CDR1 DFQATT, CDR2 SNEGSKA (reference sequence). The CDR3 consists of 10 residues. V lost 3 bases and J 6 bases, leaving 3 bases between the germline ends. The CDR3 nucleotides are TGCAGTGCTAGCACCAATGAGCAGTTCTTC. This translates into CSASTNEQFF.

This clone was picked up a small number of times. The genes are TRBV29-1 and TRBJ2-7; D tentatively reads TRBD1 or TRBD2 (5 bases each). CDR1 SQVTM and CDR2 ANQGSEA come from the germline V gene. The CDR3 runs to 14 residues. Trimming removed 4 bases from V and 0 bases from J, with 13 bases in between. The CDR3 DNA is TGCAGCGTTGTGAGGGACGGACACTCCTACGAGCAGTACTTC. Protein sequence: CSVVRDGHSYEQYF.

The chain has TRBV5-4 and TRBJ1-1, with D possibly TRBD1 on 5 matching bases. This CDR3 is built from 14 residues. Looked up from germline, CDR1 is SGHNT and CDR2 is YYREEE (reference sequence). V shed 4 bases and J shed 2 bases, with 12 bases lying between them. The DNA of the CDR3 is TGTGCCAGCAGCCCCGGGACGGCCAACACTGAAGCTTTCTTT. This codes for CASSPGTANTEAFF.

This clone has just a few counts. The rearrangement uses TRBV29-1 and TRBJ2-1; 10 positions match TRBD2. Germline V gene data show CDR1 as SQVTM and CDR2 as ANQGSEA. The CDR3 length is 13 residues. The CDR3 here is CRYGTSAYNEQFF. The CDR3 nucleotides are TGCAGGTACGGGACTAGCGCGTACAATGAGCAGTTCTTC.

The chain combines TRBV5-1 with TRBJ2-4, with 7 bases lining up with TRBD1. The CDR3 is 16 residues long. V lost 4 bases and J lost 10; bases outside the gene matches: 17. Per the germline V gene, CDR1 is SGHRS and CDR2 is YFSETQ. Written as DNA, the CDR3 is TGCGCCAGCAGCCAAACCCCCTCGGGACAGAGTATTATTCAGTACTTC. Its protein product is CASSQTPSGQSIIQYF. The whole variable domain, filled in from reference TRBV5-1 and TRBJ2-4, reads KAGVTQTPRYLIKTRGQQVTLSCSPISGHRSVSWYQQTPGQGLQFLFEYFSETQRNKGNFPGRFSGRQFSNSRSEMNVSTLELGDSALYLCASSQTPSGQSIIQYFGAGTRLSVL.

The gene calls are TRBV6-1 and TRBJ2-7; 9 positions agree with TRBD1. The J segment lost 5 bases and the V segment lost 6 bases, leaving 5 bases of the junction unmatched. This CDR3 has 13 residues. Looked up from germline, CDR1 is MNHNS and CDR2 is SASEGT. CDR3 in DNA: TGTGCCAGCAGCCGGGACAGGGTCAACGAGCAGTACTTC. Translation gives CASSRDRVNEQYF.

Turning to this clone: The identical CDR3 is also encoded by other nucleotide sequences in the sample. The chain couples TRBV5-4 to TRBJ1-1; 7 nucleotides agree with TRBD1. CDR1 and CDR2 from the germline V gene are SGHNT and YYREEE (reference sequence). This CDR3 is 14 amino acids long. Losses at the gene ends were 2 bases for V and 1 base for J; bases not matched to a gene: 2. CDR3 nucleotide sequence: TGTGCCAGCAGCTTAAGGGACAGGAACACTGAAGCTTTCTTT. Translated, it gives CASSLRDRNTEAFF.

DNA for the CDR3: TGTGCCAGCTCACCCCTCCAGGGGTCCCCTAATGAGCAGTTCTTC. It translates to CASSPLQGSPNEQFF. The chain recombines TRBV18 with TRBJ2-1; TRBD1 might be the D (6 bases). Trimming stripped 3 bases from V and 7 bases from J, with 16 bases between. From germline, CDR1 is KGHSH and CDR2 LQKENI. This CDR3 has 15 amino acids.

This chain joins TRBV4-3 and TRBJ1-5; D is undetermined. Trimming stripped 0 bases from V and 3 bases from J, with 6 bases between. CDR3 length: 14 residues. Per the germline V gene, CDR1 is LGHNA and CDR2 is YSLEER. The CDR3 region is CASSQDHINQPQHF. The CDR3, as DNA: TGCGCCAGCAGCCAAGATCACATCAATCAGCCCCAGCATTTT.

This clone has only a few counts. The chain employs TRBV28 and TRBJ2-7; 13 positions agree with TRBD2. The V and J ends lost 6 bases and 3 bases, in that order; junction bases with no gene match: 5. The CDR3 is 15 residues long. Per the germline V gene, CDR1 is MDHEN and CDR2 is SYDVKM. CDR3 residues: CASSRRLAGGYEQYF. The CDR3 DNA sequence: TGTGCCAGCAGCCGCCGACTAGCGGGAGGCTACGAGCAGTACTTC.

The CDR3 DNA reads as TGTGCCAGCAGCCCGCCGGGACTAGCGGCCACCGGGGAGCTGTTTTTT. It translates to CASSPPGLAATGELFF. The V and J genes are TRBV9 and TRBJ2-2; 11 bases are shared with TRBD2. V lost 4 bases, J lost 4 bases, and 6 bases stayed unmatched. This CDR3 is built from 16 residues. Germline CDR1 reads SGDLS; CDR2 reads YYNGEE.

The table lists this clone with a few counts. The CDR3 DNA is TGTGCCAGCTCACCACCGGGAGGGTTTTCCTACAATGAGCAGTTCTTC. Translated: CASSPPGGFSYNEQFF. The chain uses TRBV18 and TRBJ2-1; 7 positions match TRBD2. Germline values: CDR1 KGHSH, CDR2 LQKENI. The CDR3 totals 16 residues. The V and J ends lost 0 bases and 1 base, in that order; junction bases with no gene match: 3.

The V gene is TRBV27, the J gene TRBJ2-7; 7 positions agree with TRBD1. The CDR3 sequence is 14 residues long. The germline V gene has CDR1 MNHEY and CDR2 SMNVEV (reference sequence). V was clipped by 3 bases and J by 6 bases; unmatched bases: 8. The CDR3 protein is CASSLLRGPAEQYF. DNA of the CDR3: TGTGCCAGCAGTTTGTTGAGGGGGCCGGCCGAGCAGTACTTC.

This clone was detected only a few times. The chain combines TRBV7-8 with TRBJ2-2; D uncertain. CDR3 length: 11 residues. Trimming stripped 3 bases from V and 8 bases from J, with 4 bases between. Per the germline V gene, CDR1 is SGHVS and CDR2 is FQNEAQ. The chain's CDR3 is CASSFPGELFF. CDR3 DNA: TGTGCCAGCAGCTTCCCAGGGGAGCTGTTTTTT.

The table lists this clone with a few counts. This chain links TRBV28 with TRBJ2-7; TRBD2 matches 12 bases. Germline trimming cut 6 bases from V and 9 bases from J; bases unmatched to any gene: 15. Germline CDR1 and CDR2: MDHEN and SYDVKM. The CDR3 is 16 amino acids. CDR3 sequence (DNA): TGTGCCAGCAGCCCCGCCCCGGGACTAGCGGGTGGAGGGCAGTACTTC. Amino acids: CASSPAPGLAGGGQYF.

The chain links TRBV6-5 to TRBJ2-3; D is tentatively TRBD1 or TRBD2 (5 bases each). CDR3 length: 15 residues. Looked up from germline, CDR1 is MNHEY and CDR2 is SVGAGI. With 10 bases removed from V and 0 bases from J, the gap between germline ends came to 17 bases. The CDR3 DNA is TGTGCCACGTCCATACGACGGGGCAGCACAGATACGCAGTATTTT. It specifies CATSIRRGSTDTQYF.